These 4 T cell receptor beta chains were all obtained from the same sample, sequenced in a study of cytomegalovirus exposure and HLA in healthy donors. Primers included in the PCR were 60 Vbeta and 13 Jbeta primers. Data came from immunoSEQ multiplex PCR; TCRdb stores just in-frame clones and leaves some out. The table shows 100,000 to 150,000 clones, with approximately 87% occurring only once. The specimen was PBMCs. The source is a woman in her 30s in good health and CMV-seronegative.

V is TRBV28 and J is TRBJ1-1; 8 bases agree with TRBD1. J lost 5 bases, V lost 5 bases, and 7 bases had no gene match. CDR1 and CDR2 (germline): MDHEN, SYDVKM. The CDR3 length is 14 residues. The CDR3 sequence: CASSVGDRITEAFF. For the CDR3, the DNA is TGTGCCAGCAGTGTAGGGGACAGGATAACTGAAGCTTTCTTT.

The chain couples TRBV5-1 to TRBJ2-7; TRBD1 matches 8 bases. The V and J ends lost 4 bases and 2 bases, in that order; junction bases with no gene match: 11. The CDR3 is 16 amino acids. The germline gives CDR1 SGHRS, CDR2 YFSETQ. The chain's CDR3 is CASSPGQGTSTYEQYF. CDR3 sequence (DNA): TGCGCCAGCAGCCCTGGACAGGGAACCTCCACCTACGAGCAGTACTTC.

The rearrangement uses TRBV4-1 and TRBJ2-2; 8 bases fit TRBD2. Losses at the gene ends were 4 bases for V and 7 bases for J; bases not matched to a gene: 11. Germline V gene sequence: CDR1 MGHRA, CDR2 YSYEKL. CDR3 length equals 16 residues. The CDR3 loop reads CASSPGGRGRGGELFF. The CDR3, as DNA: TGCGCCAGCAGCCCGGGAGGGAGGGGAAGGGGCGGGGAGCTGTTTTTT.

This rearrangement joins TRBV10-3 to TRBJ1-3; D ambiguous. CDR1 and CDR2 (germline): ENHRY, SYGVKD. This CDR3 is 12 amino acids long. V gave up 8 bases and J gave up 0 bases, with 5 bases separating them. The CDR3 region is CAICLSGNTIYF. CDR3 sequence (DNA): TGTGCCATCTGTCTCTCTGGAAACACCATATATTTT.